Listed below are T cell receptor beta chains from one sample, sequenced in a study of blood T cell repertoires in COVID-19. The data were produced by immunoSEQ multiplex PCR, yet TCRdb's version contains in-frame clones alone and is incomplete. This table has a few hundred thousand clones, 70% to 90% appearing once. Sequencing was done on a sample of peripheral blood. Receptor source: a woman aged 25 to 39 who had recovered from COVID-19. Both conserved end residues are part of each CDR3. The order of the fields is D gene, clone size, V gene, CDR3 protein. D genes are given only for firm matches. Rows give clone size only sometimes, using once, few, many, or a class for an expanded clone.

>TRBD2|-|TRBV14
CASSQVTGGGSYEQYF
>-|-|TRBV4-1
CASSQFPGASNSPLHF
>TRBD1|-|TRBV5-1
CASSSWTGSRKGYTF
>TRBD1|once|TRBV19
CASRIQGLYNEQFF
>TRBD1|-|TRBV6-5
CASSTRDRGFEQYF
>-|-|TRBV7-2
CASSPGVQPQHF
>TRBD1|-|TRBV5-4
CASSLGRGDSPLHF
>-|-|TRBV10-3
CAISPGYSGNTIYF
>-|-|TRBV11-2
CASSPSGNSPLHF
>TRBD2|few|TRBV4-2
CASSQEEGTTYEQYF
>TRBD1|once|TRBV4-1
CASSQDGQGVYGYTF
>-|-|TRBV27
CASSFRGNTGELFF
>-|few|TRBV2
CASKMRGAGNTIYF
>-|-|TRBV12-5
CASGPSGYGELFF
>TRBD1|-|TRBV2
CASSVTGGAGGELFF
>TRBD2|once|TRBV5-4
CASSSGTSGPTREQYF